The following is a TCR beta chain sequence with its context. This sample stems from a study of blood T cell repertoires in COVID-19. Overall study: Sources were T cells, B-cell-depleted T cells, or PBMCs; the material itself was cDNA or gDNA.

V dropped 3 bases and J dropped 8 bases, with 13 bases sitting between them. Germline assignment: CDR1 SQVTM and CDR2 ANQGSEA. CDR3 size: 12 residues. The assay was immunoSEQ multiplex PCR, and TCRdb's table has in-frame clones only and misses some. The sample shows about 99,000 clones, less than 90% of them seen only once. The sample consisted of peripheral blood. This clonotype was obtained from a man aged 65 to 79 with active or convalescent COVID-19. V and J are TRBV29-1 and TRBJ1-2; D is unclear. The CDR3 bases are TGCAGCGTTGATCGATTGCCGGGGGGCTACACCTTC. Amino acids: CSVDRLPGGYTF.